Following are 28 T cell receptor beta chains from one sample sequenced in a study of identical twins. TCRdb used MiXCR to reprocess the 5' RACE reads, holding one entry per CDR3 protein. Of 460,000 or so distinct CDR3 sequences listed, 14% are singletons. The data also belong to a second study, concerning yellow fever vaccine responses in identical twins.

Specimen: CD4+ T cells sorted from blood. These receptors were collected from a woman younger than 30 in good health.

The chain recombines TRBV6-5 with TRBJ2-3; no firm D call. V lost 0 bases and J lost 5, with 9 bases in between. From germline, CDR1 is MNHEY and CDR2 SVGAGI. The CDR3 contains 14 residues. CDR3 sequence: CASSYSPSQDTQYF. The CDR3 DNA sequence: TGTGCCAGCAGTTACTCTCCCTCGCAAGATACGCAGTATTTT.

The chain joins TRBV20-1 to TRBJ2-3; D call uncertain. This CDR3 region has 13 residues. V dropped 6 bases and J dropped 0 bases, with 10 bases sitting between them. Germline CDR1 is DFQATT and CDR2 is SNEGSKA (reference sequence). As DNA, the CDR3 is TGCAGTGCCTCACTCAGTAGCACAGATACGCAGTATTTT. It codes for CSASLSSTDTQYF.

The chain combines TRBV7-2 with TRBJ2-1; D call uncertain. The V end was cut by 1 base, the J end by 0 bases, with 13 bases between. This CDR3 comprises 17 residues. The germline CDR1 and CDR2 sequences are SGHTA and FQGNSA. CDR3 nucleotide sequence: TGTGCCAGCAGCTTAGGGCCAGCCACCTTCTCCTACAATGAGCAGTTCTTC. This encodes CASSLGPATFSYNEQFF.

CDR3: CASSQGGLQADTQYF. CDR3 DNA sequence: TGCGCCAGCAGCCAAGGAGGGCTACAAGCAGATACGCAGTATTTT. The chain recombines TRBV4-3 with TRBJ2-3, with TRBD2 as a possible D gene (5 bases). The germline V and J ends were trimmed by 1 base and 4 bases, with 12 bases remaining between them. Germline CDR1 and CDR2: LGHNA and YSLEER. This CDR3 is built from 15 residues.

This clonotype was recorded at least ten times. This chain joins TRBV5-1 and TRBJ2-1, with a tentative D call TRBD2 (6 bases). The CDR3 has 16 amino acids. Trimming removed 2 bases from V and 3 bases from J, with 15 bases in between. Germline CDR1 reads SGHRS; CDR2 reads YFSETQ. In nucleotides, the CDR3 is TGCGCCAGCAGCTTTGGGGGGAACAAGATCTACAATGAGCAGTTCTTC. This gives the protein CASSFGGNKIYNEQFF.

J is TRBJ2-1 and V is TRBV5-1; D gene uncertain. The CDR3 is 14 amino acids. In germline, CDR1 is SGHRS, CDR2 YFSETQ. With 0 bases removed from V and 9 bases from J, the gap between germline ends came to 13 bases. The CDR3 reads CASSLGPPRGEQFF. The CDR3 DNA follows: TGCGCCAGCAGCTTGGGACCCCCCCGAGGTGAGCAGTTCTTC.

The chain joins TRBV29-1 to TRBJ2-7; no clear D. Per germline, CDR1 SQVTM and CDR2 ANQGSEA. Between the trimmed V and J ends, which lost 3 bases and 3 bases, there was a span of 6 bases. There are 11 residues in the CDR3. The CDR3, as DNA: TGCAGCGTTGAGGAGCTCTACGAGCAGTACTTC. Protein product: CSVEELYEQYF.

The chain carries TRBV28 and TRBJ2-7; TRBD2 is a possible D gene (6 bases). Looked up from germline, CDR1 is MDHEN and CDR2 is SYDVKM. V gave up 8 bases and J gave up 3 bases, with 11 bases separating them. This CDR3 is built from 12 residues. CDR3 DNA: TGTGCCAGCGGGACTCTTAGCTACGAGCAGTACTTC. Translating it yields CASGTLSYEQYF.

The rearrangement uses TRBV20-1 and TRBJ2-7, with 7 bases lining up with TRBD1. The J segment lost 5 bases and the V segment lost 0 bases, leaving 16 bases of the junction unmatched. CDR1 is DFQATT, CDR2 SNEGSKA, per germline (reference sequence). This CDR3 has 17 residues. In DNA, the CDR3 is TGCAGTGCTAGAGACCCCTCCCGGGTCAGGGGGACCCACGAGCAGTACTTC. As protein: CSARDPSRVRGTHEQYF.

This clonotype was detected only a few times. CDR3 sequence (DNA): TGTGCCAGCACAAGCATGGCAAACACTGAAGCTTTCTTT. This translates into CASTSMANTEAFF. The genes are TRBV12-3 or TRBV12-4 and TRBJ1-1; D not resolved. The length of the CDR3 is 13 residues. The V gene lost 7 bases and the J gene lost 2 bases, with 11 bases spanning the gap.

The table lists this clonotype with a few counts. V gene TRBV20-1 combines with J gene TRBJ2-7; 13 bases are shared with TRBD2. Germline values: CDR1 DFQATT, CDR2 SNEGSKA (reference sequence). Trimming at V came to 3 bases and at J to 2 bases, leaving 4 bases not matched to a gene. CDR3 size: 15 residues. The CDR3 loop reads CSASLTSGRAYEQYF. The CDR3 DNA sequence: TGCAGTGCTAGTCTTACTAGCGGGAGGGCCTACGAGCAGTACTTC.

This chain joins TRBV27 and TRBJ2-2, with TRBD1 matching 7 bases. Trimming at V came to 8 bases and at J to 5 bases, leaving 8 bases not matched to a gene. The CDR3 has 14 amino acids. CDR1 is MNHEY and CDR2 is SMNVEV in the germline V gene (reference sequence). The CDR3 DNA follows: TGTGCCAGCGCATGGACAGGAGGAACCGGGGAGCTGTTTTTT. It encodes CASAWTGGTGELFF.

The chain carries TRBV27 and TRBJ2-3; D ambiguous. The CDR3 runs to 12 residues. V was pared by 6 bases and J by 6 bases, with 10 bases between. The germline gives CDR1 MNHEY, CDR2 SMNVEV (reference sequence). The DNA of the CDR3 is TGTGCCAGCAGCCCGGCGCGGGATACGCAGTATTTT. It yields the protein CASSPARDTQYF.

The CDR3 spells CAWSATSGFTDTQYF. In DNA form, the CDR3 reads TGTGCCTGGAGTGCGACTAGCGGGTTTACAGATACGCAGTATTTT. The chain joins TRBV30 to TRBJ2-3; 10 nucleotides match TRBD2. The germline gives CDR1 GTSNPN, CDR2 SVGIG (reference sequence). The V gene end was trimmed by 1 base and the J gene end by 3 bases; junction bases not matched to a gene: 4. This CDR3 has 15 residues.

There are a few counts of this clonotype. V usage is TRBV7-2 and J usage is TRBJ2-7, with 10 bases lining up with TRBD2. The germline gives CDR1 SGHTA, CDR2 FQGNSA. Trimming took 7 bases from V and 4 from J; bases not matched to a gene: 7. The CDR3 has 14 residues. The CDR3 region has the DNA TGTGCCAGCACCACCGCTAGCGGGGGATACGAGCAGTACTTC. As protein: CASTTASGGYEQYF.

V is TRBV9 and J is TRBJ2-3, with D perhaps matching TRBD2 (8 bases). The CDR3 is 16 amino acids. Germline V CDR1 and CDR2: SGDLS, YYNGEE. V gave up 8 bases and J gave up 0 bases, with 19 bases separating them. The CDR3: CASERGTAPSTDTQYF. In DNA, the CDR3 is TGTGCCAGTGAGCGGGGGACAGCTCCTAGCACAGATACGCAGTATTTT.

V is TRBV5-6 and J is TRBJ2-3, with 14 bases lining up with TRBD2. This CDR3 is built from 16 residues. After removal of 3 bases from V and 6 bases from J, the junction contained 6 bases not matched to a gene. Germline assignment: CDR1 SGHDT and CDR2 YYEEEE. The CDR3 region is CASSSLTSGRVDTQYF. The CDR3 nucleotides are TGTGCCAGCAGCTCGCTGACTAGCGGGAGGGTTGATACGCAGTATTTT.

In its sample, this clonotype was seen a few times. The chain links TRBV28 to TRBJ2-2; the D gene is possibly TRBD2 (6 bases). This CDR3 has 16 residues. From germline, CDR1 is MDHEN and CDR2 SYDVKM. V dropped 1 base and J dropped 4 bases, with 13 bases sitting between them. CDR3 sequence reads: CASSLSAGLGTGELFF. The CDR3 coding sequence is TGTGCCAGCAGTTTATCCGCGGGGTTGGGCACCGGGGAGCTGTTTTTT.

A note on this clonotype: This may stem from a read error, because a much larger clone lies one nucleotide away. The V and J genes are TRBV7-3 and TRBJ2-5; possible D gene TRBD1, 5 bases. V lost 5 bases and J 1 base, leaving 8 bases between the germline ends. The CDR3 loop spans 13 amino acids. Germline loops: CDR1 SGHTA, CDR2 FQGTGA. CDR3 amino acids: CASSIQAQETQYF. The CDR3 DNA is TGTGCCAGCAGCATACAGGCCCAAGAGACCCAGTACTTC.

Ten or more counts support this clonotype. CDR3 residues: CATAPWRGNTGELFF. As DNA, the CDR3 is TGTGCCACCGCCCCGTGGCGGGGAAACACCGGGGAGCTGTTTTTT. This chain joins TRBV24-1 and TRBJ2-2, with D perhaps matching TRBD2 (6 bases). The CDR3 runs 15 residues. Trimming left V 9 bases short and J 2 bases short, with 15 bases between. CDR1 is KGHDR, CDR2 SFDVKD, per germline.

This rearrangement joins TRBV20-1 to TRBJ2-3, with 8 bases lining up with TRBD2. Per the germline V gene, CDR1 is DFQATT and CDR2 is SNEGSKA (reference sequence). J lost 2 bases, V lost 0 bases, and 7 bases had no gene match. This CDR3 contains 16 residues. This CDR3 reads CSARDLWRGATDTQYF. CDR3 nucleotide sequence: TGCAGTGCTAGAGATCTGTGGCGGGGGGCCACAGATACGCAGTATTTT.

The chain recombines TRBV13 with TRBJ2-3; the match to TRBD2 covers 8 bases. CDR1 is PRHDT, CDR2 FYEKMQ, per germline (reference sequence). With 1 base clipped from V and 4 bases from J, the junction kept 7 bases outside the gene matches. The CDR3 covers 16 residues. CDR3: CASSLDFGGAPDTQYF. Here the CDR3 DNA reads TGTGCCAGCAGCTTAGATTTCGGGGGGGCCCCAGATACGCAGTATTTT.

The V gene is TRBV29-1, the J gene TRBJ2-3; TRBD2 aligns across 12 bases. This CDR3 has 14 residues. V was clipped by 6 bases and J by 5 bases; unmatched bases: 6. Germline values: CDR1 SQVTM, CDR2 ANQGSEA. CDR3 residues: CSVASGRALDTQYF. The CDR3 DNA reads TGCAGCGTAGCTAGCGGGAGGGCCCTAGATACGCAGTATTTT.

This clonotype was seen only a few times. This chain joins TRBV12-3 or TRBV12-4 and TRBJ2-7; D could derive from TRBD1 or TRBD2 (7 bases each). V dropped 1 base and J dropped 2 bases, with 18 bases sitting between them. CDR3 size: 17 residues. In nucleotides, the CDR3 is TGTGCCAGCAGTTTAGGAGCAGGGGGGGCTCAAGCCTACGAGCAGTACTTC. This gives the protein CASSLGAGGAQAYEQYF.

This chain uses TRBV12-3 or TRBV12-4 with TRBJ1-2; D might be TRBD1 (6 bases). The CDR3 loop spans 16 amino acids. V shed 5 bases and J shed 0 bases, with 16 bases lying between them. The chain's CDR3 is CASSRGQGQTNYGYTF. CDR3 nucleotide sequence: TGTGCCAGCAGTCGGGGACAAGGCCAGACTAACTATGGCTACACCTTC.

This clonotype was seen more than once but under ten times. The CDR3 loop reads CASSLGGTGSGELFF. The CDR3 DNA reads as TGTGCCAGCAGTTTAGGGGGGACAGGGTCCGGGGAGCTGTTTTTT. The V gene is TRBV28, the J gene TRBJ2-2, with 9 bases fitting TRBD1. Germline V gene sequence: CDR1 MDHEN, CDR2 SYDVKM. V shed 2 bases and J 6 bases; nucleotides not matched to a gene: 4. This CDR3 has 15 residues.

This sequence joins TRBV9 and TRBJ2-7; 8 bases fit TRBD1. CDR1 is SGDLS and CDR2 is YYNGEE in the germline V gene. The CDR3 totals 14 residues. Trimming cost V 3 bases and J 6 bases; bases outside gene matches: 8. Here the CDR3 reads CASSALEQGGEQYF. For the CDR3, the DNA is TGTGCCAGCAGCGCACTCGAACAGGGGGGCGAGCAGTACTTC.

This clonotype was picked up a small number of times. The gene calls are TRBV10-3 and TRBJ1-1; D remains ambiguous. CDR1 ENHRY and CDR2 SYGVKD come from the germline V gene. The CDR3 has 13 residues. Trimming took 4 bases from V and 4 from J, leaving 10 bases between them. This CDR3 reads CAISGRQFTEAFF. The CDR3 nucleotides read TGTGCCATCAGTGGGCGACAATTCACTGAAGCTTTCTTT.